Shown below are 27 T cell receptor beta chains from a single sample sequenced in a study of T cells after yellow fever vaccination (dated by TCRdb to about 2019). Libraries came from 5' RACE. For sequencing, an Illumina HiSeq 2500 was employed. TCRdb took the public reads, trimmed them with fastp at Q25, ran MiXCR for clone calling and kept in-frame beta chains. Identical CDR3 protein sequences are pooled into one entry, listed with their most common genes and DNA. Within this sample are roughly 150,000 distinct CDR3 sequences, with under 7.5% of them counted one time only. In total, the top ten clones hold 2.5% to 3% of the sample. The meaning of the sample's treatment or condition label: live attenuated yellow fever vaccine strain. Sequenced here: CD4+ T cells sorted from PBMCs, sampled 4 to 6 days after the first yellow fever vaccination. The source is a man between 18 and 35 years old who received the YFV17D yellow fever vaccine.

For this clonotype: A clone one base away is much larger, so this may be a read error. The chain employs TRBV7-2 and TRBJ1-2; D gene ambiguous. Trimming took off 5 bases at V and 2 bases at J, with 9 bases between the two ends. The CDR3 length is 13 residues. CDR1 and CDR2 (germline): SGHTA, FQGNSA. The CDR3 coding sequence is TGTGCCAGCAGCAGGGCCAGCAACTATGGCTACACCTTC. Translated, it gives CASSRASNYGYTF. The whole variable domain, filled in from reference TRBV7-2 and TRBJ1-2, reads GAGVSQSPSNKVTEKGKDVELRCDPISGHTALYWYRQSLGQGLEFLIYFQGNSAPDKSGLPSDRFSAERTGGSVSTLTIQRTQQEDSAVYLCASSRASNYGYTFGSGTRLTVV.

This clonotype was counted between two and nine times. The chain joins TRBV7-3 to TRBJ2-3; no clear D gene. This CDR3 is built from 15 residues. Germline loops: CDR1 SGHTA, CDR2 FQGTGA. V was clipped by 1 base and J by 1 base, with 9 bases between them. The CDR3 DNA reads as TGTGCCAGCAGCTTAAGTGGGCACGGCACAGATACGCAGTATTTT. Protein product: CASSLSGHGTDTQYF.

This clonotype appeared a few times. The chain is built from TRBV18 and TRBJ2-1, with TRBD2 identical over 8 bases. Trimming removed 6 bases from V and 4 bases from J; junction bases left unmatched: 11. This CDR3 comprises 16 residues. In germline, CDR1 is KGHSH, CDR2 LQKENI. The CDR3 here is CASSRSGTRDYNEQFF. As DNA, the CDR3 is TGTGCCAGCTCTCGGTCCGGGACTAGGGATTACAATGAGCAGTTCTTC.

With respect to this clonotype: This may arise from a read error, as a much more abundant clone is one base away. CDR3 protein: CATQDTPSHNEQFF. The DNA for the CDR3 is TGCGCCACCCAGGACACTCCTTCCCACAATGAGCAGTTCTTC. The chain carries TRBV5-1 and TRBJ2-1, with D tentatively TRBD1 (5 bases). From germline, CDR1 is SGHRS and CDR2 YFSETQ. V gave up 9 bases and J gave up 5 bases, with 18 bases separating them. The CDR3 is 14 residues long.

This clonotype has more than one count but fewer than ten. V gene TRBV19 combines with J gene TRBJ1-1; 9 bases are shared with TRBD1. Germline values: CDR1 LNHDA, CDR2 SQIVND (reference sequence). J was trimmed by 4 bases and V by 4 bases; bases with no gene match: 7. The CDR3 extends over 15 amino acids. This chain's CDR3 is CASSKTGGWGTEAFF. The CDR3 DNA sequence: TGTGCCAGTAGTAAGACAGGGGGATGGGGCACTGAAGCTTTCTTT.

With regard to this clonotype: This could be a read error, since a much larger clone is one nucleotide away. The V and J genes are TRBV3-1 and TRBJ2-3, with a weak D call TRBD2 (6 bases). The CDR3 contains 16 residues. Looked up from germline, CDR1 is LGHDT and CDR2 is YNNKEL (reference sequence). Trimming took off 4 bases at V and 6 bases at J, with 20 bases between the two ends. In DNA, the CDR3 is TGTGCCAGCAGCCTGGGGGAGGCAGTCGCTATGGATACGCAGTATTTT. Protein: CASSLGEAVAMDTQYF.

The rearrangement joins TRBV5-6 to TRBJ1-4; no firm D call. Trimming removed 4 bases at V and 13 bases at J, with 14 bases between. Germline values: CDR1 SGHDT, CDR2 YYEEEE. CDR3 length: 12 amino acids. CDR3 bases: TGTGCCAGCAGCGGTCAAACGGGAAGACTGTTTTTT. The encoded protein is CASSGQTGRLFF.

There are a few counts of this clonotype. The chain carries TRBV7-9 and TRBJ2-7; 8 bases fit TRBD1. CDR1 and CDR2 (germline): SEHNR, FQNEAQ (reference sequence). Trimming removed 0 bases from V and 4 bases from J; junction bases left unmatched: 8. This CDR3 is 16 amino acids long. Here the CDR3 DNA reads TGTGCCAGCAGCTTAGCGACAGGGGCTCGGAGGTACGAGCAGTACTTC. Amino acids: CASSLATGARRYEQYF.

This clonotype has a count of ten or more. This CDR3 is CASSARQADTEAFF. The CDR3 DNA reads TGTGCCAGCAGTGCGAGACAGGCCGACACTGAAGCTTTCTTT. This sequence joins TRBV6-1 and TRBJ1-1; TRBD1 is a possible D gene (6 bases). Trimming took 4 bases from V and 3 from J, leaving 12 bases between them. Germline V CDR1 and CDR2: MNHNS, SASEGT. The CDR3 sequence is 14 residues long.

This clonotype has ten or more counts. This chain links TRBV7-2 with TRBJ2-2; 8 bases agree with TRBD1. V shed 3 bases, J shed 6 bases, and the junction held 3 bases outside the gene matches. CDR3 length: 14 residues. Germline CDR1 and CDR2: SGHTA and FQGNSA. The CDR3 spells CASSFQGAPGELFF. CDR3 bases: TGTGCCAGCAGCTTCCAGGGGGCTCCCGGGGAGCTGTTTTTT. The full variable domain, with the rest looked up from reference TRBV7-2 and TRBJ2-2, is GAGVSQSPSNKVTEKGKDVELRCDPISGHTALYWYRQSLGQGLEFLIYFQGNSAPDKSGLPSDRFSAERTGGSVSTLTIQRTQQEDSAVYLCASSFQGAPGELFFGEGSRLTVL.

This clonotype was counted at least ten times. The V call is TRBV5-1, the J call TRBJ2-2; D perhaps matches TRBD1 (5 bases). Looked up from germline, CDR1 is SGHRS and CDR2 is YFSETQ. The CDR3 consists of 15 residues. Trimming pared 0 bases from V and 3 bases from J, leaving 9 bases between. CDR3 amino acids: CASSLATGYTGELFF. The CDR3 nucleotides are TGCGCCAGCAGCTTGGCAACAGGTTACACCGGGGAGCTGTTTTTT. The whole variable domain, filled in from reference TRBV5-1 and TRBJ2-2, reads KAGVTQTPRYLIKTRGQQVTLSCSPISGHRSVSWYQQTPGQGLQFLFEYFSETQRNKGNFPGRFSGRQFSNSRSEMNVSTLELGDSALYLCASSLATGYTGELFFGEGSRLTVL.

This clonotype was detected ten times or more. Here the CDR3 DNA reads TGTGCCAGCAGCTTCCCTAGCGGGGGGGTAGATACGCAGTATTTT. The encoded protein is CASSFPSGGVDTQYF. The chain combines TRBV7-3 with TRBJ2-3; TRBD2 matches at 12 bases. This CDR3 comprises 15 residues. Trimming took 3 bases from V and 5 from J; bases not matched to a gene: 3. The germline CDR1 and CDR2 sequences are SGHTA and FQGTGA.

CDR3 protein: CASNSEGIGLPTEAFF. CDR3 coding DNA: TGTGCCAGTAACTCAGAGGGGATCGGGCTACCCACTGAAGCTTTCTTT. V usage is TRBV19 and J usage is TRBJ1-1, with D possibly being TRBD1 (5 bases). The CDR3 consists of 16 residues. The V end lost 7 bases, the J end lost 4 bases, and 22 bases lay between the germline ends. Germline V gives CDR1 LNHDA, CDR2 SQIVND (reference sequence). Complete variable domain (other parts from reference TRBV19 and TRBJ1-1): DGGITQSPKYLFRKEGQNVTLSCEQNLNHDAMYWYRQDPGQGLRLIYYSQIVNDFQKGDIAEGYSVSREKKESFPLTVTSAQKNPTAFYLCASNSEGIGLPTEAFFGQGTRLTVV.

This clonotype has a count of ten or more. This sequence joins TRBV7-2 and TRBJ2-1, with D maybe TRBD2 (5 bases). The CDR3 runs to 15 residues. Germline V gene data show CDR1 as SGHTA and CDR2 as FQGNSA. With 2 bases removed from V and 7 bases from J, the gap between germline ends came to 15 bases. The CDR3 spells CASSLRASPDNEQFF. The CDR3, as DNA: TGTGCCAGCAGCTTAAGGGCTAGCCCAGATAATGAGCAGTTCTTC.

This clonotype was counted ten times or more. The chain is built from TRBV5-1 and TRBJ2-7, with no clear D. CDR1 SGHRS and CDR2 YFSETQ come from the germline V gene. The V end lost 0 bases, the J end lost 2 bases, and 12 bases lay between the germline ends. The CDR3 consists of 15 residues. The CDR3 sequence is CASSLAATNAYEQYF. The CDR3 nucleotides are TGCGCCAGCAGCTTGGCCGCGACGAATGCCTACGAGCAGTACTTC.

This clonotype has a count of ten or more. The CDR3 region is CASSLGLETYEQYF. The CDR3, as DNA: TGTGCCAGCAGCTTGGGACTAGAAACCTACGAGCAGTACTTC. The genes are TRBV7-8 and TRBJ2-7, with 8 nucleotides matching TRBD2. The germline V gene encodes CDR1 SGHVS and CDR2 FQNEAQ. Trimming removed 3 bases from V and 2 bases from J; junction bases left unmatched: 3. The CDR3 is made up of 14 amino acids.

This clonotype was observed a handful of times. The chain recombines TRBV7-2 with TRBJ2-7; 7 nucleotides match TRBD1. This CDR3 is 13 amino acids long. Germline assignment: CDR1 SGHTA and CDR2 FQGNSA. J lost 6 bases, V lost 2 bases, and 4 bases had no gene match. CDR3 in amino acids: CASSLSGQLEQYF. DNA for the CDR3: TGTGCCAGCAGCTTATCGGGACAGCTCGAGCAGTACTTC.

This clonotype came up once. This sequence may be a read error, since a much larger clone differs from it by one base. The V call is TRBV7-9, the J call TRBJ1-4, with a weak D call TRBD1 (6 bases). The CDR3 has 17 residues. Germline V gives CDR1 SEHNR, CDR2 FQNEAQ (reference sequence). CDR3 in amino acids: CAISPGGGLATNEKLFF. In DNA, the CDR3 is TGTGCCATCAGCCCCGGGGGGGGGCTGGCAACTAATGAAAAACTGTTTTTT.

This clonotype was detected many times. The rearrangement joins TRBV7-8 to TRBJ2-5; D unclear. Germline V gene lookup returns CDR1 SGHVS and CDR2 FQNEAQ. V was trimmed by 4 bases and J by 3 bases, leaving 18 bases between them. The CDR3 extends over 16 amino acids. CDR3 residues: CASSSPRRERKETQYF. The CDR3 bases are TGTGCCAGCAGCTCCCCGAGGAGAGAAAGAAAAGAGACCCAGTACTTC.

The sample holds many counts of this clonotype. V usage is TRBV3-1 and J usage is TRBJ2-7; tentatively, D is TRBD2 (5 bases). The CDR3 has 11 residues. Germline-derived CDR1 and CDR2 are LGHDT and YNNKEL (reference sequence). Trimming took 3 bases from V and 7 from J, leaving 7 bases between them. This CDR3 reads CASSQGGEQYV. In nucleotides, the CDR3 is TGTGCCAGCAGCCAGGGCGGGGAGCAGTACGTC.

This clonotype was recorded at least ten times. This chain joins TRBV6-2 or TRBV6-3 and TRBJ1-1, with D perhaps TRBD1 (6 bases). CDR3 length: 15 amino acids. Germline values: CDR1 MNHEY, CDR2 SVGEGT. Trimming removed 2 bases from V and 5 bases from J, with 15 bases in between. CDR3 residues: CASSYPEGGRTEAFF. In nucleotides, the CDR3 is TGTGCCAGCAGTTACCCTGAAGGGGGGCGGACTGAAGCTTTCTTT.

This clonotype was recorded many times. The chain employs TRBV19 and TRBJ1-1, with D hard to call. The V gene's germline CDR1 is LNHDA and CDR2 SQIVND (reference sequence). This CDR3 has 14 residues. Trimming removed 1 base from V and 4 bases from J, with 10 bases in between. The CDR3 here is CASSIALTGTEAFF. CDR3 DNA: TGTGCCAGTAGTATAGCCCTAACCGGCACTGAAGCTTTCTTT.

This clonotype was counted ten times or more. The J gene is TRBJ2-1, the V gene TRBV5-6; a possible D gene is TRBD2 (6 bases). The germline V gene has CDR1 SGHDT and CDR2 YYEEEE. The CDR3 length is 13 residues. The V end was cut by 6 bases, the J end by 10 bases, with 17 bases between. CDR3 in amino acids: CASNPAAGREQFF. The DNA of the CDR3 is TGTGCCAGCAACCCGGCTGCGGGGCGGGAGCAGTTCTTC.

This clonotype was counted many times. The chain links TRBV5-1 to TRBJ2-5; D assignment may be TRBD1 or TRBD2 (6 bases each). Trimming removed 5 bases at V and 2 bases at J, with 16 bases between. The CDR3 totals 15 residues. Germline-derived CDR1 and CDR2 are SGHRS and YFSETQ. The DNA for the CDR3 is TGCGCCAGCAGGGGGGGCAGCAAACTTCAAGAGACCCAGTACTTC. Amino acid sequence: CASRGGSKLQETQYF.

The table lists this clonotype with many counts. The chain combines TRBV10-3 with TRBJ2-3; perhaps TRBD1 as D (6 bases). CDR1 ENHRY and CDR2 SYGVKD come from the germline V gene. CDR3 length: 13 amino acids. Trimming pared 10 bases from V and 0 bases from J, leaving 11 bases between. CDR3 sequence reads: CATRDISTDTQYF. In nucleotides, the CDR3 is TGTGCCACCAGGGACATAAGCACAGATACGCAGTATTTT.

In this sample, this clonotype turned up many times. The chain uses TRBV20-1 and TRBJ2-5; D remains unclear. Germline V gene sequence: CDR1 DFQATT, CDR2 SNEGSKA (reference sequence). Trimming removed 6 bases from V and 4 bases from J, with 18 bases in between. The CDR3 length is 14 residues. In nucleotides, the CDR3 is TGCAGTGCGCGGCCCGTACTGGAGTCAGAGACCCAGTACTTC. Protein product: CSARPVLESETQYF.

This clonotype was counted ten times or more. The gene calls are TRBV27 and TRBJ2-1; 7 nucleotides line up with TRBD1. The CDR3 has 16 amino acids. The V and J ends lost 3 bases and 8 bases, in that order; junction bases with no gene match: 13. Germline V gene data show CDR1 as MNHEY and CDR2 as SMNVEV (reference sequence). This CDR3 reads CASSFFRQGWGDEQFF. The CDR3 bases are TGTGCCAGCAGTTTCTTCCGACAGGGTTGGGGCGATGAGCAGTTCTTC.